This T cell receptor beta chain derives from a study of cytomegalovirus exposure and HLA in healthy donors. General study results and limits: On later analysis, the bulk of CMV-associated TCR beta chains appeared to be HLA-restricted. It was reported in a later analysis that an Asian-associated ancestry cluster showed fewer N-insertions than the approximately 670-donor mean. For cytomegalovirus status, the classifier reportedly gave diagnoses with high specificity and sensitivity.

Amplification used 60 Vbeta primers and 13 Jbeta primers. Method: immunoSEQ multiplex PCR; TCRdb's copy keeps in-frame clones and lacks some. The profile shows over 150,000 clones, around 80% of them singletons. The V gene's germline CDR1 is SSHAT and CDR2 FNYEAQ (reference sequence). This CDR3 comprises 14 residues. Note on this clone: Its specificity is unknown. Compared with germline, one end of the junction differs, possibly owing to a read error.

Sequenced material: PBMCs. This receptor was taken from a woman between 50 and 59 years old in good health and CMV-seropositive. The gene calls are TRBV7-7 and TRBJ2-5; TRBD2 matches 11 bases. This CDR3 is CASSNSGGAETQYF. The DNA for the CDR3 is TGTGCTAGCAGTAATAGCGGGGGGGCAGAGACCCAGTACTTC.